This T cell receptor (beta chain) was observed in a study of neurological immune-mediated disorders. Study-wide points: HTLV-1-associated myelopathy had the most TCR clonal expansion, whereas multiple sclerosis had the least (lower than in healthy controls). None of the CDR3 amino acid sequences in expanded clones turned up in more than one subject, which points to private repertoires in all groups.

TCRdb ran MiXCR on the 5' RACE reads and lists one entry per CDR3 protein. The table includes around 100,000 distinct CDR3 sequences, more than 10% detected once. Time point given: longitudinal time-point 3. Ten or more counts support this clonotype. Antigen specificity is unknown. The source material was PBMCs. This clonotype originated in a female donor with HTLV-1-associated myelopathy (HAM/TSP).

CDR3 sequence: CSARRPTSGTDTQYF. CDR3 sequence (DNA): TGCAGTGCTAGGCGGCCCACTAGCGGCACAGATACGCAGTATTTT. This chain uses TRBV20-1 with TRBJ2-3, with 7 bases identical to TRBD2. The CDR3 sequence is 15 residues long. V gave up 3 bases and J gave up 1 base; unmatched junction bases: 7. From germline, CDR1 is DFQATT and CDR2 SNEGSKA (reference sequence).